These 10 T cell receptor beta chains were all obtained from the same sample, sequenced in a study of radiotherapy plus CTLA-4 blockade in lung cancer. Some clones are missing from TCRdb's copy, which holds only in-frame ones; the method was immunoSEQ multiplex PCR. The data contain 30,000 to 45,000 clones, approximately 72% of them singletons. Sample: peripheral blood, taken from a patient treated with radiotherapy plus ipilimumab. Receptors were obtained from a human donor with non-small cell lung cancer who had stable disease on radiotherapy plus ipilimumab.

This chain joins TRBV27 and TRBJ1-1; D gene uncertain. The CDR3 consists of 13 residues. Per the germline V gene, CDR1 is MNHEY and CDR2 is SMNVEV (reference sequence). Trimming stripped 1 base from V and 1 base from J, with 4 bases between. The CDR3 DNA is TGTGCCAGCAGTTTATGGAGGAACACTGAAGCTTTCTTT. It is translated as CASSLWRNTEAFF.

This chain links TRBV2 with TRBJ2-3; D uncertain. This CDR3 has 13 amino acids. Trimming shortened V by 4 bases and J by 0 bases, and 5 bases separated the two germline ends. Germline CDR1 reads SNHLY; CDR2 reads FYNNEI. CDR3 amino acids: CASSVLSTDTQYF. The CDR3 nucleotides are TGTGCCAGCAGTGTCTTAAGCACAGATACGCAGTATTTT.

This sequence joins TRBV2 and TRBJ1-4; D might be TRBD1 (5 bases). CDR3 size: 12 residues. Trimming took off 8 bases at V and 3 bases at J, with 7 bases between the two ends. Germline CDR1 is SNHLY and CDR2 is FYNNEI. CDR3 in DNA: TGTGCCAGCCGCAGGGCTAATGAAAAACTGTTTTTT. Translation: CASRRANEKLFF.

This clone appeared once. V gene TRBV29-1 combines with J gene TRBJ2-7; 14 bases align to TRBD2. Germline V lookup: CDR1 SQVTM, CDR2 ANQGSEA. The V and J ends lost 6 bases and 0 bases, in that order; junction bases with no gene match: 4. This CDR3 is 15 amino acids long. CDR3 nucleotides: TGCAGCGTACGACTAGCGGGGGGGAGCTCCTACGAGCAGTACTTC. This encodes CSVRLAGGSSYEQYF.

The chain links TRBV6-1 to TRBJ2-5; 10 nucleotides align to TRBD2. Germline loops: CDR1 MNHNS, CDR2 SASEGT. V was pared by 10 bases and J by 5 bases, with 10 bases of the junction left unmatched. There are 14 residues in the CDR3. CDR3 bases: TGTGCCACACAGAGCGGGGGGGCCGGGGAGACCCAGTACTTC. Protein: CATQSGGAGETQYF.

This chain connects TRBV4-2 to TRBJ1-5; D remains ambiguous. Germline V CDR1 and CDR2: LGHNA, YNFKEQ. This CDR3 is built from 17 residues. The V end was cut by 0 bases, the J end by 6 bases, with 18 bases between. The CDR3 protein is CASSQESIPSLSQPQHF. CDR3 DNA sequence: TGTGCCAGCAGCCAAGAATCGATCCCTTCCCTGAGTCAGCCCCAGCATTTT.

This clone came up a few times. CDR3 sequence reads: CAISEPSANTGELFF. The CDR3 region has the DNA TGTGCCATCAGTGAGCCCAGCGCGAACACCGGGGAGCTGTTTTTT. The rearrangement uses TRBV10-3 and TRBJ2-2; D is uncertain. V was trimmed by 2 bases and J by 0 bases, leaving 7 bases between them. The CDR3 has 15 amino acids. CDR1 ENHRY and CDR2 SYGVKD come from the germline V gene.

The CDR3: CASSWAWRGTGNTIYF. CDR3 coding DNA: TGTGCCAGCTCCTGGGCCTGGCGGGGAACTGGAAACACCATATATTTT. V gene TRBV19 combines with J gene TRBJ1-3; D is unclear. The CDR3 sequence is 16 residues long. Germline V gene lookup returns CDR1 LNHDA and CDR2 SQIVND (reference sequence). Trimming shortened V by 9 bases and J by 2 bases, and 20 bases separated the two germline ends.

The rearrangement uses TRBV9 and TRBJ2-3; 12 bases map to TRBD2. The ends lost 3 bases at V and 5 bases at J; junction bases unmatched: 4. CDR3 size: 15 residues. The germline gives CDR1 SGDLS, CDR2 YYNGEE. DNA for the CDR3: TGTGCCAGCAGCGCACGACTAGCGGGGGAAGATACGCAGTATTTT. Residues: CASSARLAGEDTQYF.

CDR3 DNA: TGTGCCAGCAGTCGGACAGGCGGCCCCACGAATACGCAGTATTTT. Translating it yields CASSRTGGPTNTQYF. V and J are TRBV6-5 and TRBJ2-3; 7 nucleotides match TRBD1. From germline, CDR1 is MNHEY and CDR2 SVGAGI. The CDR3 has 15 amino acids. With 5 bases clipped from V and 7 bases from J, the junction kept 12 bases outside the gene matches.